A single sample is the source of the 30 T cell receptor beta chains below, sequenced in a study of cytomegalovirus exposure and HLA in healthy donors. PCR primers comprised 60 Vbeta and 13 Jbeta primers. Repertoires were generated with immunoSEQ multiplex PCR, while TCRdb's copy carries only in-frame clones and drops some. This sample yields about 150,000 clones, of which roughly 80% are seen a single time; 7.7% belongs to the top ten. Source material: PBMCs. These receptors were taken from a man aged 25 to 45 in good health and CMV-seropositive.

This rearrangement joins TRBV4-3 to TRBJ2-3, with 11 bases fitting TRBD1. Germline assignment: CDR1 LGHNA and CDR2 YSLEER. The CDR3 totals 14 residues. V gave up 4 bases and J gave up 7 bases; unmatched junction bases: 4. The CDR3 region has the DNA TGCGCCAGCAGCCTCGGACAGGGGGCTTATACGCAGTATTTT. Amino acids: CASSLGQGAYTQYF.

This clone was seen a handful of times. This rearrangement joins TRBV5-1 to TRBJ1-1; D may be TRBD1 (6 bases). Deletions cut 5 bases from V and 1 base from J, with 12 bases between. The CDR3 contains 14 residues. In germline, CDR1 is SGHRS, CDR2 YFSETQ. The DNA for the CDR3 is TGCGCCAGCAGACGACCGGACAGGAACACTGAAGCTTTCTTT. It codes for CASRRPDRNTEAFF.

The rearrangement joins TRBV30 to TRBJ1-1, with a weak D call TRBD1 (5 bases). The CDR3 has 13 amino acids. Germline V gene sequence: CDR1 GTSNPN, CDR2 SVGIG (reference sequence). Trimming left V 4 bases short and J 1 base short, with 10 bases between. The CDR3 nucleotides read TGTGCCTGGACTGGGCAGGGGAACACTGAAGCTTTCTTT. It is translated as CAWTGQGNTEAFF.

The chain links TRBV5-4 to TRBJ2-2; D may be TRBD2 (5 bases). The V gene lost 4 bases and the J gene lost 3 bases, with 13 bases spanning the gap. Per germline, CDR1 SGHNT and CDR2 YYREEE (reference sequence). The CDR3 totals 15 residues. CDR3 amino acids: CASSPTRGYTGELFF. For the CDR3, the DNA is TGTGCCAGCAGCCCTACTCGGGGTTACACCGGGGAGCTGTTTTTT.

V and J are TRBV5-4 and TRBJ1-2, with D unclear. The germline V gene has CDR1 SGHNT and CDR2 YYREEE (reference sequence). V lost 6 bases, J lost 8 bases, and 17 bases lay in between. There are 13 residues in the CDR3. This chain's CDR3 is CASNPGDNRGYTF. In nucleotides, the CDR3 is TGTGCCAGCAACCCTGGTGACAATAGGGGCTACACCTTC. Together with reference TRBV5-4 and TRBJ1-2, the CDR3 gives the full variable domain: ETGVTQSPTHLIKTRGQQVTLRCSSQSGHNTVSWYQQALGQGPQFIFQYYREEENGRGNFPPRFSGLQFPNYSSELNVNALELDDSALYLCASNPGDNRGYTFGSGTRLTVV.

This chain uses TRBV2 with TRBJ1-5; TRBD1 agrees at 9 bases. Germline CDR1 reads SNHLY; CDR2 reads FYNNEI. This CDR3 is built from 15 residues. J gave up 7 bases and V 6 bases, and 10 bases lay outside the gene matches. The CDR3 is CASSESGTGWQPQHF. In nucleotides, the CDR3 is TGTGCCAGCAGCGAATCCGGGACAGGGTGGCAGCCCCAGCATTTT.

The V call is TRBV7-8, the J call TRBJ2-3; D perhaps matches TRBD1 (6 bases). CDR3 length equals 17 residues. Between the trimmed V and J ends, which lost 3 bases and 0 bases, there was a span of 16 bases. Germline-derived CDR1 and CDR2 are SGHVS and FQNEAQ. CDR3 sequence (DNA): TGTGCCAGCAGCTTCAGTTTAAGACAGGCTAGCACAGATACGCAGTATTTT. It yields the protein CASSFSLRQASTDTQYF.

This clone was picked up one time. The chain recombines TRBV27 with TRBJ1-4; 10 nucleotides align to TRBD1. CDR1 and CDR2 (germline): MNHEY, SMNVEV (reference sequence). The V segment lost 5 bases and the J segment 10 bases; nucleotides outside the gene matches: 10. The CDR3 extends over 15 amino acids. The CDR3 loop reads CASSPPGQGQVKLFF. The DNA of the CDR3 is TGTGCCAGCAGTCCACCGGGACAGGGGCAGGTAAAACTGTTTTTT.

J is TRBJ2-7 and V is TRBV30; 9 bases are shared with TRBD2. From germline, CDR1 is GTSNPN and CDR2 SVGIG (reference sequence). V lost 3 bases to trimming and J lost 6 bases; unmatched junction nucleotides: 6. The length of the CDR3 is 13 residues. CDR3 sequence: CAWRSPSGIEQYF. Written as DNA, the CDR3 is TGTGCCTGGAGATCACCTAGCGGGATCGAGCAGTACTTC.

The CDR3 DNA sequence: TGTGCCAGCAGCTTTGGGGACAGGGGGCGGCAAGAGACCCAGTACTTC. Amino acids: CASSFGDRGRQETQYF. This rearrangement joins TRBV11-1 to TRBJ2-5; 12 positions match TRBD1. The CDR3 has 16 residues. In germline, CDR1 is SGHAT, CDR2 FQDESV (reference sequence). V was pared by 3 bases and J by 2 bases, with 4 bases of the junction left unmatched. The full variable domain, rest sourced from reference TRBV11-1 and TRBJ2-5, is EAEVAQSPRYKITEKSQAVAFWCDPISGHATLYWYRQILGQGPELLVQFQDESVVDDSQLPKDRFSAERLKGVDSTLKIQPAELGDSAMYLCASSFGDRGRQETQYFGPGTRLLVL.

The gene calls are TRBV4-1 and TRBJ1-1; D is perhaps TRBD1 (5 bases). Trimming took 1 base from V and 1 from J, leaving 10 bases between them. The CDR3 consists of 15 residues. Germline CDR1 is MGHRA and CDR2 is YSYEKL. The CDR3 here is CASSQGGRGNTEAFF. In DNA, the CDR3 is TGCGCCAGCAGCCAAGGCGGGAGGGGGAACACTGAAGCTTTCTTT.

This clone was seen just once. The rearrangement links TRBV11-2 to TRBJ2-1, with 7 bases that match TRBD2. This CDR3 region has 14 residues. Looked up from germline, CDR1 is SGHAT and CDR2 is FQNNGV. The trim removed 0 bases at V and 8 bases at J, leaving 4 bases unmatched. Written as DNA, the CDR3 is TGTGCCAGCAGCTTAGATTTAGCGGGCGATGAGCAGTTCTTC. It translates to CASSLDLAGDEQFF.

The gene calls are TRBV5-8 and TRBJ2-7, with a possible D match to TRBD1 (5 bases). Germline-derived CDR1 and CDR2 are SGHTS and YDEGEE. V shed 3 bases and J shed 1 base, with 14 bases lying between them. The CDR3 covers 15 residues. The CDR3 DNA reads TGTGCCAGCAGCTGGTCGGGCCAGGGATCCTACGAGCAGTACTTC. The encoded protein is CASSWSGQGSYEQYF.

Notes on this clone: Sequence at one end of the junction differs from germline and may be a read error. Other DNA sequences in this specimen translate into the identical CDR3. The chain uses TRBV2 and TRBJ1-2, with a tentative D call TRBD1 (5 bases). The germline V gene encodes CDR1 SNHLY and CDR2 FYNNEI. CDR3 length: 13 amino acids. Here the CDR3 DNA reads TGTGCCAGCAGTCTTACAGGTTTCAGAGGCTACACTTTC. As protein: CASSLTGFRGYTF.

The chain carries TRBV12-5 and TRBJ2-5, with D hard to call. Germline CDR1 is LGHNT and CDR2 is FRNRAP. The V gene lost 3 bases and the J gene lost 0 bases, with 14 bases spanning the gap. The length of the CDR3 is 16 residues. CDR3 sequence (DNA): TGTGCTAGTGGTTTTGGTACGGCAGACTACCAAGAGACCCAGTACTTC. Residues: CASGFGTADYQETQYF. Complete variable domain (other parts from reference TRBV12-5 and TRBJ2-5): DARVTQTPRHKVTEMGQEVTMRCQPILGHNTVFWYRQTMMQGLELLAYFRNRAPLDDSGMPKDRFSAEMPDATLATLKIQPSEPRDSAVYFCASGFGTADYQETQYFGPGTRLLVL.

The J gene is TRBJ2-3, the V gene TRBV5-4; D perhaps matches TRBD2 (6 bases). The germline V and J ends were trimmed by 1 base and 3 bases, with 15 bases remaining between them. Germline-derived CDR1 and CDR2 are SGHNT and YYREEE (reference sequence). The CDR3 loop spans 16 amino acids. CDR3 residues: CASSLTGLAITDTQYF. CDR3 DNA sequence: TGTGCCAGCAGCTTGACGGGACTTGCGATAACAGATACGCAGTATTTT. Complete variable domain (other parts from reference TRBV5-4 and TRBJ2-3): ETGVTQSPTHLIKTRGQQVTLRCSSQSGHNTVSWYQQALGQGPQFIFQYYREEENGRGNFPPRFSGLQFPNYSSELNVNALELDDSALYLCASSLTGLAITDTQYFGPGTRLTVL.

The CDR3 reads CASTTGHSTSYEQYF. CDR3 coding DNA: TGCGCCAGCACGACTGGTCATTCTACCTCCTACGAGCAGTACTTC. The V and J genes are TRBV5-1 and TRBJ2-7, with D hard to call. Germline lookup yields CDR1 SGHRS and CDR2 YFSETQ. The V end lost 6 bases, the J end lost 0 bases, and 16 bases lay between the germline ends. The CDR3 is 15 residues long.

The rearrangement links TRBV19 to TRBJ1-2; 8 bases agree with TRBD1. This CDR3 is 15 amino acids long. CDR1 LNHDA and CDR2 SQIVND come from the germline V gene (reference sequence). With V trimmed by 4 bases and J by 3 bases, 7 bases remained unmatched. This CDR3 reads CASSTPGGADYGYTF. CDR3 bases: TGTGCCAGTAGTACCCCAGGGGGCGCGGACTATGGCTACACCTTC.

The chain carries TRBV11-2 and TRBJ1-2; weak D call: TRBD1 (5 bases). This CDR3 has 15 amino acids. Germline V gene lookup returns CDR1 SGHAT and CDR2 FQNNGV. Trimming removed 5 bases from V and 8 bases from J, with 21 bases in between. CDR3 residues: CASSPGWGEEKGYTF. CDR3 in DNA: TGTGCCAGCAGCCCCGGGTGGGGGGAAGAAAAGGGCTACACCTTC.

This clone was counted a few times. The chain is built from TRBV7-2 and TRBJ1-5; D call uncertain. V dropped 6 bases and J dropped 0 bases, with 12 bases sitting between them. Germline CDR1 and CDR2: SGHTA and FQGNSA. There are 15 residues in the CDR3. DNA for the CDR3: TGTGCCAGCAGATTAAACGCGGTTAGCAATCAGCCCCAGCATTTT. Translated, it gives CASRLNAVSNQPQHF. The whole variable domain, remainder taken from reference TRBV7-2 and TRBJ1-5, is GAGVSQSPSNKVTEKGKDVELRCDPISGHTALYWYRQSLGQGLEFLIYFQGNSAPDKSGLPSDRFSAERTGGSVSTLTIQRTQQEDSAVYLCASRLNAVSNQPQHFGDGTRLSIL.

This clone was seen a single time. V and J are TRBV30 and TRBJ2-7, with D possibly TRBD2 on 6 matching bases. The CDR3 sequence is 16 residues long. From germline, CDR1 is GTSNPN and CDR2 SVGIG (reference sequence). V lost 1 base and J 2 bases, leaving 18 bases between the germline ends. The CDR3 DNA sequence: TGTGCCTGGAGTGATGTAGGGACTTCTCGCCCCTACGAGCAGTACTTC. Its translation: CAWSDVGTSRPYEQYF.

The V and J genes are TRBV2 and TRBJ2-7; 9 bases match TRBD2. The CDR3 spans 16 residues. Germline trimming cut 5 bases from V and 0 bases from J; bases unmatched to any gene: 8. Germline lookup yields CDR1 SNHLY and CDR2 FYNNEI. Here the CDR3 reads CASSQGRGGSSYEQYF. The CDR3 bases are TGTGCCAGCAGTCAAGGGCGGGGGGGAAGCTCCTACGAGCAGTACTTC.

This clone was observed a handful of times. This chain links TRBV7-2 with TRBJ1-5; maybe TRBD1 (5 bases). This CDR3 contains 14 residues. The germline V gene encodes CDR1 SGHTA and CDR2 FQGNSA. Between the trimmed V and J ends, which lost 1 base and 6 bases, there was a span of 10 bases. The CDR3 protein is CASSLGLTGQPQHF. DNA for the CDR3: TGTGCCAGCAGCTTAGGGTTAACAGGTCAGCCCCAGCATTTT.

The gene calls are TRBV6-5 and TRBJ1-2; 11 bases match TRBD1. J was trimmed by 5 bases and V by 7 bases; bases with no gene match: 3. CDR1 is MNHEY and CDR2 is SVGAGI in the germline V gene. The CDR3 consists of 13 residues. Here the CDR3 DNA reads TGTGCCAGCAAAGGACAGGGGGCATATGGCTACACCTTC. Translated, it gives CASKGQGAYGYTF.

This clone was counted a few times. J is TRBJ2-1 and V is TRBV2; 9 bases are a match to TRBD2. Germline CDR1 SNHLY, CDR2 FYNNEI. The junction had 5 bases not matched to a gene; V was cut back by 6 bases and J by 2 bases. This CDR3 is built from 15 residues. CDR3 residues: CASRKAGGAYNEQFF. The CDR3 nucleotides read TGTGCCAGCAGGAAAGCGGGAGGCGCCTACAATGAGCAGTTCTTC. Using reference TRBV2 and TRBJ2-1 for the parts outside the CDR3, the full variable domain is EPEVTQTPSHQVTQMGQEVILRCVPISNHLYFYWYRQILGQKVEFLVSFYNNEISEKSEIFDDQFSVERPDGSNFTLKIRSTKLEDSAMYFCASRKAGGAYNEQFFGPGTRLTVL.

V usage is TRBV6-5 and J usage is TRBJ2-4, with 12 nucleotides matching TRBD2. Trimming removed 6 bases from V and 8 bases from J; junction bases left unmatched: 8. CDR1 MNHEY and CDR2 SVGAGI come from the germline V gene. The CDR3 loop spans 15 amino acids. The CDR3 region has the DNA TGTGCCAGCAGCCCCGGACTAGCGGGACGTCACATTCAGTACTTC. Translating gives CASSPGLAGRHIQYF.

This chain uses TRBV5-6 with TRBJ2-1, with 9 bases matching TRBD2. Germline CDR1 is SGHDT and CDR2 is YYEEEE. The CDR3 runs to 14 residues. Losses at the gene ends were 10 bases for V and 4 bases for J; bases not matched to a gene: 9. The CDR3: CASTKREDYNEQFF. CDR3 sequence (DNA): TGTGCCTCTACGAAGCGGGAGGATTACAATGAGCAGTTCTTC.

The rearrangement links TRBV9 to TRBJ2-2, with 8 nucleotides matching TRBD2. Germline lookup yields CDR1 SGDLS and CDR2 YYNGEE. J was trimmed by 1 base and V by 1 base; bases with no gene match: 0. The CDR3 consists of 15 residues. The DNA of the CDR3 is TGTGCCAGCAGCGTACGGGGGGGGAACACCGGGGAGCTGTTTTTT. Its translation: CASSVRGGNTGELFF.

This chain links TRBV6-5 with TRBJ1-1; possible D gene TRBD1, 5 bases. Germline lookup yields CDR1 MNHEY and CDR2 SVGAGI. The CDR3 is 13 residues long. V dropped 5 bases and J dropped 4 bases, with 11 bases sitting between them. For the CDR3, the DNA is TGTGCCAGCAGTCTGGGGCTAGGCACTGAAGCTTTCTTT. Its protein is CASSLGLGTEAFF.

The rearrangement uses TRBV11-2 and TRBJ2-7, with D maybe TRBD2 (5 bases). CDR1 is SGHAT and CDR2 is FQNNGV in the germline V gene. The CDR3 is made up of 13 amino acids. V dropped 4 bases and J dropped 6 bases, with 13 bases sitting between them. The CDR3 protein is CASSSSMGSEQYF. The CDR3 DNA reads as TGTGCCAGCAGCTCCTCGATGGGGAGCGAGCAGTACTTC.